These T cell receptor beta chains were read from a single sample in a study of blood T cell repertoires in COVID-19. TCRdb's copy holds only in-frame clones and misses some; the assay was immunoSEQ multiplex PCR. The sample carries more than 150,000 clones, about four fifths recorded once. Sequencing used peripheral blood. The receptors derive from an elderly woman with acute or convalescent COVID-19. The CDR3 runs from the conserved cysteine through the conserved F or W. Fields, in order: V gene, D gene, J gene, clone size, CDR3 protein, CDR3 DNA. A D gene is named only where the DNA matches it firmly. Clone size is stated in some rows and not others, as once, few, many or a class when expanded.

v_call: TRBV19
d_call: .
j_call: TRBJ1-5
clone_size: .
cdr3_aa: CASSINPGEGPRPQHF
cdr3_nt: TGTGCCAGTAGTATAAACCCTGGGGAGGGCCCGAGGCCCCAGCATTTT

v_call: TRBV5-4
d_call: TRBD2
j_call: TRBJ2-1
clone_size: .
cdr3_aa: CASSPTSGTSGSNEQFF
cdr3_nt: TGTGCCAGCAGCCCCACTAGTGGGACTAGCGGGAGTAATGAGCAGTTCTTC

v_call: TRBV19
d_call: .
j_call: TRBJ2-6
clone_size: .
cdr3_aa: CASSPWGRNGANVLTF
cdr3_nt: TGTGCCAGTAGCCCCTGGGGCCGCAACGGGGCCAACGTCCTGACTTTC

v_call: TRBV30
d_call: .
j_call: TRBJ1-1
clone_size: .
cdr3_aa: CALSRRGTATEAFF
cdr3_nt: TGTGCCCTCAGCAGGAGGGGCACGGCCACTGAAGCTTTCTTT

v_call: TRBV19
d_call: .
j_call: TRBJ1-3
clone_size: .
cdr3_aa: CASSIYSIYDRLTGNTIYF
cdr3_nt: TGTGCCAGTAGTATTTACAGTATTTATGATCGGTTAACTGGAAACACCATATATTTT

v_call: TRBV25-1
d_call: .
j_call: TRBJ2-2
clone_size: .
cdr3_aa: CASRIPPGGTQSGELFF
cdr3_nt: TGTGCCAGCAGAATCCCACCGGGTGGGACACAATCCGGGGAGCTGTTTTTT

v_call: TRBV2
d_call: TRBD1
j_call: TRBJ1-1
clone_size: .
cdr3_aa: CASMKQGTVTEAFF
cdr3_nt: TGTGCCAGCATGAAACAGGGGACTGTGACTGAAGCTTTCTTT

v_call: TRBV19
d_call: .
j_call: TRBJ2-7
clone_size: once
cdr3_aa: CASSTGKYEQYF
cdr3_nt: TGTGCCAGTAGTACAGGGAAGTACGAGCAGTACTTC

v_call: TRBV29-1
d_call: .
j_call: TRBJ1-1
clone_size: few
cdr3_aa: CSVESQDIEAFF
cdr3_nt: TGCAGCGTTGAGTCCCAGGACATTGAAGCTTTCTTT

v_call: TRBV5-1
d_call: .
j_call: TRBJ2-3
clone_size: .
cdr3_aa: CASSSPSTDTQYF
cdr3_nt: TGCGCCAGCAGCTCCCCCTCCACAGATACGCAGTATTTT

v_call: TRBV28
d_call: .
j_call: TRBJ1-5
clone_size: .
cdr3_aa: CASSPGQKNQPQHF
cdr3_nt: TGTGCCAGCAGTCCCGGACAGAAGAATCAGCCCCAGCATTTT

v_call: TRBV4-2
d_call: .
j_call: TRBJ2-6
clone_size: .
cdr3_aa: CASSQEQFSGANVLTF
cdr3_nt: TGTGCCAGCAGCCAAGAGCAGTTCTCTGGGGCCAACGTCCTGACTTTC

v_call: TRBV4-1
d_call: .
j_call: TRBJ2-1
clone_size: .
cdr3_aa: CASMHPAANEQFF
cdr3_nt: TGCGCCAGCATGCATCCTGCGGCCAATGAGCAGTTCTTC

v_call: TRBV4-1
d_call: TRBD2
j_call: TRBJ2-7
clone_size: once
cdr3_aa: CASSNPTSGSLYEQYF
cdr3_nt: TGCGCCAGCAGTAACCCGACTAGCGGGAGCCTATACGAGCAGTACTTC

v_call: TRBV5-1
d_call: .
j_call: TRBJ1-3
clone_size: few
cdr3_aa: CASSPQDTSAGNTIYF
cdr3_nt: TGCGCCAGCAGCCCTCAGGACACTTCGGCAGGAAACACCATATATTTT

v_call: TRBV19
d_call: TRBD2
j_call: TRBJ2-7
clone_size: .
cdr3_aa: CARRNLAGSYEQYF
cdr3_nt: TGTGCCAGGCGAAACCTAGCGGGAAGCTACGAGCAGTACTTC

v_call: TRBV28
d_call: TRBD2
j_call: TRBJ2-7
clone_size: .
cdr3_aa: CASSWGAGVVNYEQYF
cdr3_nt: TGTGCCAGCAGTTGGGGAGCGGGAGTCGTTAACTACGAGCAGTACTTC

v_call: TRBV2
d_call: .
j_call: TRBJ1-5
clone_size: .
cdr3_aa: CASSRQGNQPQHF
cdr3_nt: TGTGCCAGCAGCCGACAGGGCAATCAGCCCCAGCATTTT

v_call: TRBV29-1
d_call: .
j_call: TRBJ1-1
clone_size: once
cdr3_aa: CSVRTAMNTEAFF
cdr3_nt: TGCAGCGTCCGGACAGCCATGAACACTGAAGCTTTCTTT

v_call: TRBV5-5
d_call: .
j_call: TRBJ2-3
clone_size: .
cdr3_aa: CASSLVGVTDTQYF
cdr3_nt: TGTGCCAGCAGCTTGGTGGGAGTCACAGATACGCAGTATTTT